This TCR beta chain was sequenced for a study of Ad26.COV2.S vaccination and SARS-CoV-2 variants. Here immunoSEQ multiplex PCR was the method, and the copy in TCRdb shows in-frame clones only, minus some. The table lists some 320,000 clones, 85% to 90% of them singletons. The CDR3 runs to 12 residues. CDR1 is KGHSH, CDR2 LQKENI, per germline. V was shortened by 3 bases and J by 5 bases, with 7 bases between the two germline ends. Treatment noted: 15 to 20 received Ad26.COV2.S at low or high dose, single or two shots; 5 received placebo; per-sample allocation not given. On day 63 after the first injection, vaccine and placebo recipients gave samples.

The starting material was peripheral blood, obtained in a trial of Ad26.COV2.S vaccine versus placebo. The chain uses TRBV18 and TRBJ2-5; D unclear. This clonotype originated in a person aged 18 to 59 who received the Ad26.COV2.S COVID-19 vaccine or a placebo. CDR3 residues: CASSPLGETQYF. The CDR3 DNA follows: TGTGCCAGCTCACCTCTTGGGGAGACCCAGTACTTC.